The 20 T cell receptor beta chains in this list originate from one sample, sequenced in a study of early T cells in non-severe SARS-CoV-2 infection. A single record per CDR3 protein comes from TCRdb applying MiXCR to the 5' RACE reads. The sample has tens of thousands of distinct CDR3 sequences, less than 6% seen once. This material consisted of whole blood, taken at baseline. These TCRs come from an adult who was a healthcare worker with PCR-confirmed SARS-CoV-2 infection or an uninfected control (not recorded which).

This clonotype was seen many times. The chain uses TRBV5-4 and TRBJ1-1, with no clear D. The CDR3 consists of 12 residues. The ends were cut back, 1 base at V and 7 bases at J, with 8 bases in the middle. CDR1 and CDR2 (germline): SGHNT, YYREEE (reference sequence). The DNA for the CDR3 is TGTGCCAGCAGCTTGTGGTCAGGTGAAGCTTTCTTT. Its protein is CASSLWSGEAFF.

This clonotype has a count of ten or more. The gene calls are TRBV11-3 and TRBJ2-5; possibly TRBD1 or TRBD2 for D (5 bases each). V was pared by 2 bases and J by 2 bases, with 12 bases between. The germline V gene encodes CDR1 SGHNT and CDR2 YENEEA. The CDR3 has 15 residues. The CDR3 protein is CASSLSGPVQETQYF. In DNA, the CDR3 is TGTGCCAGCAGCTTATCGGGACCTGTACAAGAGACCCAGTACTTC.

This clonotype was observed at least ten times. V gene TRBV28 combines with J gene TRBJ1-1; a weak D match, TRBD1 (5 bases). The CDR3 covers 19 residues. CDR1 and CDR2 from the germline V gene are MDHEN and SYDVKM. V was pared by 3 bases and J by 0 bases, with 23 bases between. The CDR3 DNA sequence: TGTGCCAGCAGTTTTTCCCTGACAGACGACCGACTAATGAACACTGAAGCTTTCTTT. Translated: CASSFSLTDDRLMNTEAFF.

This clonotype has at least ten counts. The rearrangement uses TRBV11-2 and TRBJ2-1, with D hard to call. Germline values: CDR1 SGHAT, CDR2 FQNNGV. V dropped 8 bases and J dropped 10 bases, with 18 bases sitting between them. CDR3 length equals 13 residues. CDR3 in DNA: TGTGCCAGCGCCTCACCCCCCGAGAGGGAGCAGTTCTTC. This gives the protein CASASPPEREQFF.

This clonotype has ten or more counts. The J gene is TRBJ2-5, the V gene TRBV4-2; perhaps TRBD2 as D (5 bases). Trimming removed 0 bases from V and 5 bases from J, with 7 bases in between. The CDR3 extends over 13 amino acids. The V gene's germline CDR1 is LGHNA and CDR2 YNFKEQ. CDR3 in amino acids: CASSQDASETQYF. The CDR3 DNA reads TGTGCCAGCAGCCAAGATGCTAGCGAGACCCAGTACTTC.

CDR3 amino acids: CASSSYRLAGPTTGELFF. The DNA for the CDR3 is TGTGCCAGCAGCTCCTATAGACTAGCGGGACCTACCACCGGGGAGCTGTTTTTT. The chain carries TRBV13 and TRBJ2-2, with 11 bases lining up with TRBD2. V lost 4 bases to trimming and J lost 4 bases; unmatched junction nucleotides: 11. In germline, CDR1 is PRHDT, CDR2 FYEKMQ (reference sequence). The CDR3 runs 18 residues.

This clonotype was counted many times. The chain couples TRBV3-1 to TRBJ2-4; D uncertain. The ends were cut back, 4 bases at V and 4 bases at J, with 17 bases in the middle. The CDR3 extends over 16 amino acids. Germline V gene sequence: CDR1 LGHDT, CDR2 YNNKEL (reference sequence). The CDR3 sequence: CASSPRMVAIKNIQYF. Here the CDR3 DNA reads TGTGCCAGCAGCCCTAGGATGGTGGCAATTAAAAACATTCAGTACTTC.

A word on this clonotype: Compared with germline, one end of the junction differs, possibly owing to a read error. V gene TRBV6-1 combines with J gene TRBJ2-4, with 8 bases that match TRBD2. The germline CDR1 and CDR2 sequences are MNHNS and SASEGT. This CDR3 has 15 residues. The CDR3 nucleotides read TGTGCCGGCAGTCCCGGGGGGGGAGGGAAAAACATTCAGTACTTC. Amino acid sequence: CAGSPGGGGKNIQYF.

In its sample, this clonotype was seen many times. This rearrangement joins TRBV11-3 to TRBJ1-1; D not certain. Between the trimmed V and J ends, which lost 5 bases and 0 bases, there was a span of 7 bases. This CDR3 has 13 amino acids. The V gene's germline CDR1 is SGHNT and CDR2 YENEEA. The CDR3 is CASSLHMNTEAFF. The CDR3 DNA follows: TGTGCCAGCAGCCTTCATATGAACACTGAAGCTTTCTTT.

The chain is built from TRBV7-2 and TRBJ2-3, with TRBD2 matching over 12 bases. Germline V lookup: CDR1 SGHTA, CDR2 FQGNSA. With V trimmed by 5 bases and J by 5 bases, 14 bases remained unmatched. This CDR3 is built from 18 residues. As DNA, the CDR3 is TGTGCCAGCAGCGTTACCCCTTCTAGCGGGGGGGCCCAAGATACGCAGTATTTT. The encoded protein is CASSVTPSSGGAQDTQYF.

This clonotype was counted ten times or more. This chain links TRBV9 with TRBJ1-1; 8 bases align to TRBD1. The CDR3 runs to 16 residues. Trimming took 2 bases from V and 7 from J; bases not matched to a gene: 13. Per germline, CDR1 SGDLS and CDR2 YYNGEE. The CDR3 DNA is TGTGCCAGCAGCGTTCGGCAGGGGGCTGTATTCGGTGAAGCTTTCTTT. This sequence encodes CASSVRQGAVFGEAFF.

The table lists this clonotype with a few counts. V is TRBV9 and J is TRBJ2-5; a weak D match, TRBD1 (5 bases). V was cut by 2 bases and J by 1 base, with 12 bases left in between. The CDR3 length is 15 residues. CDR1 SGDLS and CDR2 YYNGEE come from the germline V gene. The CDR3 sequence is CASSVGGALQETQYF. In DNA form, the CDR3 reads TGTGCCAGCAGCGTTGGTGGGGCGCTCCAAGAGACCCAGTACTTC.

At least ten counts were recorded for this clonotype. The chain is built from TRBV10-2 and TRBJ2-2; unclear D gene. The ends were cut back, 0 bases at V and 0 bases at J, with 2 bases in the middle. The germline V gene encodes CDR1 WSHSY and CDR2 SAAADI. This CDR3 is 14 amino acids long. The CDR3 DNA is TGCGCCAGCAGTGAGTCTTCGAACACCGGGGAGCTGTTTTTT. Translation gives CASSESSNTGELFF.

Ten or more counts support this clonotype. V gene TRBV19 combines with J gene TRBJ2-2, with D tentatively TRBD2 (5 bases). The CDR3 is 15 amino acids. CDR1 and CDR2 (germline): LNHDA, SQIVND (reference sequence). The V end was cut by 7 bases, the J end by 2 bases, with 14 bases between. DNA of the CDR3: TGTGCCAGTAATTCGGCGGGCCAAAACACCGGGGAGCTGTTTTTT. Translated: CASNSAGQNTGELFF.

This clonotype was observed at least ten times. V usage is TRBV19 and J usage is TRBJ2-7; 8 positions match TRBD1. This CDR3 comprises 14 residues. The ends lost 10 bases at V and 2 bases at J; junction bases unmatched: 10. From germline, CDR1 is LNHDA and CDR2 SQIVND (reference sequence). In nucleotides, the CDR3 is TGTGCCACCCACTCGGACAGGGACCCCTACGAGCAGTACTTC. It codes for CATHSDRDPYEQYF.

In this sample, this clonotype turned up a few times. The germline gene is not matched at one end of the junction; a read error may be the cause. The rearrangement joins TRBV10-2 to TRBJ1-1; D remains unclear. Germline V CDR1 and CDR2: WSHSY, SAAADI. The CDR3 has 13 amino acids. The CDR3 nucleotides are TGTGCCAGCAGCCGGCGGGAGGACACTGAAGCTTTCTTT. This encodes CASSRREDTEAFF.

The V call is TRBV18, the J call TRBJ2-3, with TRBD2 matching over 9 bases. With V trimmed by 4 bases and J by 1 base, 0 bases remained unmatched. Per germline, CDR1 KGHSH and CDR2 LQKENI. This CDR3 comprises 14 residues. CDR3 nucleotides: TGTGCCAGCTCACGGACTAGCGGCACAGATACGCAGTATTTT. Translation: CASSRTSGTDTQYF. Combining the CDR3 with reference TRBV18 and TRBJ2-3 gives the whole variable domain NAGVMQNPRHLVRRRGQEARLRCSPMKGHSHVYWYRQLPEEGLKFMVYLQKENIIDESGMPKERFSAEFPKEGPSILRIQQVVRGDSAAYFCASSRTSGTDTQYFGPGTRLTVL.

There are many counts of this clonotype. The J gene is TRBJ1-2, the V gene TRBV7-9; 7 nucleotides align to TRBD1. With V trimmed by 5 bases and J by 5 bases, 8 bases remained unmatched. The CDR3 loop spans 14 amino acids. CDR1 and CDR2 (germline): SEHNR, FQNEAQ (reference sequence). The CDR3 here is CASSVQGIGYGYTF. DNA of the CDR3: TGTGCCAGCAGCGTACAGGGGATTGGATATGGCTACACCTTC. Variable domain in full (rest from reference TRBV7-9 and TRBJ1-2): DTGVSQNPRHKITKRGQNVTFRCDPISEHNRLYWYRQTLGQGPEFLTYFQNEAQLEKSRLLSDRFSAERPKGSFSTLEIQRTEQGDSAMYLCASSVQGIGYGYTFGSGTRLTVV.

The V gene is TRBV27, the J gene TRBJ1-1, with no clear D. V gave up 3 bases and J gave up 5 bases, with 19 bases separating them. The CDR3 is 16 residues long. Looked up from germline, CDR1 is MNHEY and CDR2 is SMNVEV (reference sequence). The CDR3 here is CASSFLSTSGRTEAFF. The CDR3 DNA follows: TGTGCCAGCAGTTTCCTCAGCACCTCGGGAAGGACTGAAGCTTTCTTT.

This clonotype was found many times. The chain uses TRBV24-1 and TRBJ2-1, with D perhaps matching TRBD2 (5 bases). This CDR3 has 16 residues. Germline CDR1 and CDR2: KGHDR and SFDVKD. Between the trimmed V and J ends, which lost 3 bases and 6 bases, there was a span of 17 bases. The CDR3 is CATSDAILLGPNEQFF. The CDR3 bases are TGTGCCACCAGTGATGCAATCCTACTAGGTCCCAATGAGCAGTTCTTC.